This T cell receptor (beta chain) was identified in a study of graft-versus-host responses after intestinal transplantation. Study overall: Once they had received anti-thymocyte globulin induction, all recipients took tacrolimus and steroids for 2 to 4 years.

CDR1 is LGHNA, CDR2 YSLEER, per germline. This CDR3 contains 15 residues. With 0 bases removed from V and 8 bases from J, the gap between germline ends came to 16 bases. With respect to this clone: Its antigen remains unidentified.

The study's findings and limits: Some GvH clones appeared in ileal mucosa or blood before recipient bone marrow.

Profiling relied on immunoSEQ multiplex PCR, and the TCRdb table lists in-frame clones only, not all of them. The data contain some 35,000 clones, approximately 93% of them singletons. Sequences were derived from unstimulated CD4+ T cells sorted from spleen or lymph node cells, sampled before transplant. This TCR derives from a human donor who was the organ donor for an intestinal transplant. The rearrangement uses TRBV4-3 and TRBJ1-2; a weak D match, TRBD1 (6 bases). DNA for the CDR3: TGCGCCAGCAGCCAAGAACTTCGGACAGCGCGGGGCTACACCTTC. Protein product: CASSQELRTARGYTF.